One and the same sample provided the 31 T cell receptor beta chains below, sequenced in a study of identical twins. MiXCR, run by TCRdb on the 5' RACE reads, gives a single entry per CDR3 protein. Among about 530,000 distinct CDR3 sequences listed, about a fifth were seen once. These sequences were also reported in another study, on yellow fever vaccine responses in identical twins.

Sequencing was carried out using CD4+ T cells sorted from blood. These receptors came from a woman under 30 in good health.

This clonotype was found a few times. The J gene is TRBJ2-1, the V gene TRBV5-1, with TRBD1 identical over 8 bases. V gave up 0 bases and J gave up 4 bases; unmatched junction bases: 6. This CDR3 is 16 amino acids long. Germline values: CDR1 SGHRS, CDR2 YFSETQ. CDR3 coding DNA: TGCGCCAGCAGCTTGGCCGACAGGGGCCCATACAATGAGCAGTTCTTC. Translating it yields CASSLADRGPYNEQFF.

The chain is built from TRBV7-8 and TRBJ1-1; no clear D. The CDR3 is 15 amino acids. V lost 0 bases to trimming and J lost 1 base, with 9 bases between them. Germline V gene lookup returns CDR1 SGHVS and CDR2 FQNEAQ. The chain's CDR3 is CASSLAGFGNTEAFF. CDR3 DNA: TGTGCCAGCAGCTTAGCGGGTTTCGGGAACACTGAAGCTTTCTTT. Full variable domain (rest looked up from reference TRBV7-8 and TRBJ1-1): GAGVSQSPRYKVAKRGQDVALRCDPISGHVSLFWYQQALGQGPEFLTYFQNEAQLDKSGLPSDRFFAERPEGSVSTLKIQRTQQEDSAVYLCASSLAGFGNTEAFFGQGTRLTVV.

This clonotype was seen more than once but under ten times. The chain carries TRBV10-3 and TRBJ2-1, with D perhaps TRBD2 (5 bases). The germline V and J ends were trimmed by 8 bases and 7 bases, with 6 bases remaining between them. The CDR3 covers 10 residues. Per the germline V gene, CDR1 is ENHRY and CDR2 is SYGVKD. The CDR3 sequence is CAIGENEQFF. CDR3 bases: TGTGCCATCGGGGAGAATGAGCAGTTCTTC.

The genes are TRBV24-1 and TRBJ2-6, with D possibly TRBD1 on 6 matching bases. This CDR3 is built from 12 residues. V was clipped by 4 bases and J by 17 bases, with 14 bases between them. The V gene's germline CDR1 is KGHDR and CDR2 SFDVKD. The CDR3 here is CATSEPTGPMTF. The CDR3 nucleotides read TGTGCCACCAGTGAGCCGACAGGTCCAATGACTTTC.

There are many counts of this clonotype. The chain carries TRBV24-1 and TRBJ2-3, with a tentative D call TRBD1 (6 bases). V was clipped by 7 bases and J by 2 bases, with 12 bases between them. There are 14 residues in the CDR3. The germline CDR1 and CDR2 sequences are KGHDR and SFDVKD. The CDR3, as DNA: TGTGCCACCAGCCACAGGGTGGACACAGATACGCAGTATTTT. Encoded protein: CATSHRVDTDTQYF.

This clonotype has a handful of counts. CDR3 DNA: TGTGCCAGCAGCTTTGGCACAGGGTTTGAGCAGTTCTTC. It is translated as CASSFGTGFEQFF. This chain joins TRBV5-5 and TRBJ2-1; a weak D match, TRBD1 (6 bases). The V gene lost 2 bases and the J gene lost 9 bases, with 12 bases spanning the gap. The germline V gene has CDR1 SGHKS and CDR2 YYEKEE (reference sequence). The CDR3 has 13 amino acids.

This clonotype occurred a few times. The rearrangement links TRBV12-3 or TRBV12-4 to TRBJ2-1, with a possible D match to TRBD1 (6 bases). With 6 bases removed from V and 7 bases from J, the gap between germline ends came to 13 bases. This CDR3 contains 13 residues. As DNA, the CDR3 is TGTGCCAGCAGCCCCAGCCAGGGGAATGAGCAGTTCTTC. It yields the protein CASSPSQGNEQFF.

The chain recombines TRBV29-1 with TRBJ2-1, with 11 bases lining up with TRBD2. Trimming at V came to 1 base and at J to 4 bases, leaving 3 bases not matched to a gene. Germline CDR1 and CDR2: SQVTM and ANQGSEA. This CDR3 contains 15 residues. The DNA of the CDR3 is TGCAGCGTTGAAGGGGTAGCGGGAGGGTACAATGAGCAGTTCTTC. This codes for CSVEGVAGGYNEQFF.

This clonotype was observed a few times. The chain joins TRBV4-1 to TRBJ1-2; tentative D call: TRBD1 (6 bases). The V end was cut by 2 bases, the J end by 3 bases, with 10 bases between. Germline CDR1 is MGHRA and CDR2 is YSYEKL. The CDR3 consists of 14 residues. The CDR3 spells CASSQRTVDYGYTF. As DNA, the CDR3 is TGCGCCAGCAGCCAAAGGACAGTCGACTATGGCTACACCTTC.

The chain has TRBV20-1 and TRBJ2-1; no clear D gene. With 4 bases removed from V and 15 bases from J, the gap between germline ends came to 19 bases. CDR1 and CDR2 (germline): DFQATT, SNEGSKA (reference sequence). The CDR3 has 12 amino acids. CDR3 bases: TGCAGTGCTATCCTCCCGACCGGTAGGCCGTTCTTC. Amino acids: CSAILPTGRPFF.

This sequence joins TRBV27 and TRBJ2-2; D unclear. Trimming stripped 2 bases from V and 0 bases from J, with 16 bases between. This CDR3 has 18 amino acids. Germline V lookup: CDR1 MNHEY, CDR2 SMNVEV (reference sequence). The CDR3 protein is CASSLTGFNPPNTGELFF. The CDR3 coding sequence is TGTGCCAGCAGTTTAACCGGGTTTAACCCCCCGAACACCGGGGAGCTGTTTTTT.

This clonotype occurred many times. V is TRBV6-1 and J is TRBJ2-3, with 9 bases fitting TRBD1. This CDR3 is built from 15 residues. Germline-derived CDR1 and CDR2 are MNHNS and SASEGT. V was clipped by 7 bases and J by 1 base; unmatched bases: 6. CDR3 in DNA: TGTGCCAGCAAAAAACAGGGGGCCGGCACAGATACGCAGTATTTT. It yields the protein CASKKQGAGTDTQYF.

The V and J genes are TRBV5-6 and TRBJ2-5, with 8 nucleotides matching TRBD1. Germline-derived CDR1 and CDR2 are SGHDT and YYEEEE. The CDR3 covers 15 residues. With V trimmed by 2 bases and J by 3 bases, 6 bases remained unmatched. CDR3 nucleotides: TGTGCCAGCAGCTTAGACAGGGGTATGAAAGAGACCCAGTACTTC. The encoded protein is CASSLDRGMKETQYF.

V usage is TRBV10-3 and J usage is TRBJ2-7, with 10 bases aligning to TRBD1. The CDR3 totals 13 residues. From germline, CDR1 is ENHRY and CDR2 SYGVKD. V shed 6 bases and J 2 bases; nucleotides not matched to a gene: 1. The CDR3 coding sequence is TGTGCCATCAGAGGACAGGGGGCCTACGAGCAGTACGTC. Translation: CAIRGQGAYEQYV.

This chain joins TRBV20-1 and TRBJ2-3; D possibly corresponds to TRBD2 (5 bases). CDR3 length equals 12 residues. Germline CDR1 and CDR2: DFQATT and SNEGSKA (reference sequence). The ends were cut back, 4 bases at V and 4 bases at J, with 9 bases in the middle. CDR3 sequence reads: CSATSNSDTQYF. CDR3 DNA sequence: TGCAGTGCTACTAGCAACTCAGATACGCAGTATTTT.

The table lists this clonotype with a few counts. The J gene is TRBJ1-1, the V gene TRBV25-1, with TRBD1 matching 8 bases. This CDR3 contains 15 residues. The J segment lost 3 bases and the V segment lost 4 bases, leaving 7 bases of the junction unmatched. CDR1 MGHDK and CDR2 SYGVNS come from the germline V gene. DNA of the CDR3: TGTGCCAGCAGTGGGGACAGGTCAAAGGACACTGAAGCTTTCTTT. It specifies CASSGDRSKDTEAFF.

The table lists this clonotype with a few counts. DNA of the CDR3: TGTGCCACCAGCAGAGACTTCGACCAGCCCCAGCATTTT. Protein: CATSRDFDQPQHF. The rearrangement links TRBV15 to TRBJ1-5; D is unclear. CDR3 length equals 13 residues. Germline V gene data show CDR1 as LNHNV and CDR2 as YYDKDF (reference sequence). V shed 0 bases and J shed 7 bases, with 7 bases lying between them.

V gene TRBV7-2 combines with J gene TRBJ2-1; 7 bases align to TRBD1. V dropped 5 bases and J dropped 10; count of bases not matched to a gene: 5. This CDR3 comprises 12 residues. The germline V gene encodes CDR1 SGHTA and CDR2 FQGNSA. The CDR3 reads CASSQQGIEQFF. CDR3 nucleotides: TGTGCCAGCAGCCAACAGGGGATCGAGCAGTTCTTC.

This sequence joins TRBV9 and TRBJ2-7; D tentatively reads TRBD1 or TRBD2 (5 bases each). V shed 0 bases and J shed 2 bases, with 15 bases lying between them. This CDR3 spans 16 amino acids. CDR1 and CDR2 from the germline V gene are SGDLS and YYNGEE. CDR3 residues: CASSVDSGTLPYEQYF. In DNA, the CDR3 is TGTGCCAGCAGCGTAGATTCGGGGACCCTCCCCTACGAGCAGTACTTC.

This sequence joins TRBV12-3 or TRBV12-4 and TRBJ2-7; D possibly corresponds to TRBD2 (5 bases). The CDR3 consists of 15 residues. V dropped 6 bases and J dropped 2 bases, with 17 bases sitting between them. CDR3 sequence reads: CASRGLEENAYEQYF. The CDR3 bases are TGTGCCAGCAGAGGCCTGGAGGAAAACGCCTACGAGCAGTACTTC.

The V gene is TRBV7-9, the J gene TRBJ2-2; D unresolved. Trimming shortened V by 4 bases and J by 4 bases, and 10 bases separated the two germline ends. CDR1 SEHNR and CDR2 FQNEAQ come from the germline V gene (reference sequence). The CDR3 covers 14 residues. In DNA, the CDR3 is TGTGCCAGCAGCTCAAAAATCCCCACCGGGGAGCTGTTTTTT. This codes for CASSSKIPTGELFF.

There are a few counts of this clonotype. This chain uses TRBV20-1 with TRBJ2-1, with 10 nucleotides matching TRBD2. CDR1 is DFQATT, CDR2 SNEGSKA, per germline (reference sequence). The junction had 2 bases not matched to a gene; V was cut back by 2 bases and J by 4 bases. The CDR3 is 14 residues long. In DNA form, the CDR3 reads TGCAGTGCTAGAAGTAGCGGGGGGTACAATGAGCAGTTCTTC. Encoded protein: CSARSSGGYNEQFF.

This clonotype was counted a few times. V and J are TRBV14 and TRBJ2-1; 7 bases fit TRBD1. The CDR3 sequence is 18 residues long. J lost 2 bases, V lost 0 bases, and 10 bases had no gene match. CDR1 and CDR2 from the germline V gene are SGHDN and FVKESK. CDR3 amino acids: CASSQERIGTDTYNEQFF. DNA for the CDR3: TGTGCCAGCAGCCAAGAACGAATTGGGACAGACACCTACAATGAGCAGTTCTTC.

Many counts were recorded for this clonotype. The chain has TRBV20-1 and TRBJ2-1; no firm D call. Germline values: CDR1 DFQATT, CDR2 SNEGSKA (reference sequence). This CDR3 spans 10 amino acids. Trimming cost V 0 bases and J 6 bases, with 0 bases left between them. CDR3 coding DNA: TGCAGTGCTAGAGACAATGAGCAGTTCTTC. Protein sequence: CSARDNEQFF.

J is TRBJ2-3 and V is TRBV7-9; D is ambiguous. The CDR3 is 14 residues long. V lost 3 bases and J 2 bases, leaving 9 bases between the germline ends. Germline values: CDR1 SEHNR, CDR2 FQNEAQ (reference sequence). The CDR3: CASSFSSDTDTQYF. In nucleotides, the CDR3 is TGTGCCAGCAGCTTCTCTTCCGACACAGATACGCAGTATTTT.

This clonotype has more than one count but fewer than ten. The CDR3 protein is CSASGGETQYF. As DNA, the CDR3 is TGCAGTGCTAGTGGTGGGGAGACCCAGTACTTC. The genes are TRBV20-1 and TRBJ2-5; D not resolved. Looked up from germline, CDR1 is DFQATT and CDR2 is SNEGSKA (reference sequence). With 3 bases removed from V and 5 bases from J, the gap between germline ends came to 7 bases. This CDR3 has 11 amino acids.

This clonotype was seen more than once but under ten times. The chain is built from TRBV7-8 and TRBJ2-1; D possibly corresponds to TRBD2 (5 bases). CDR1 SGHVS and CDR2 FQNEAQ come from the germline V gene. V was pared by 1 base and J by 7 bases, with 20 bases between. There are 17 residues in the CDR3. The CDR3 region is CASSLDGGGLFDNEQFF. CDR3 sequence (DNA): TGTGCCAGCAGCTTAGATGGAGGAGGACTGTTTGATAATGAGCAGTTCTTC.

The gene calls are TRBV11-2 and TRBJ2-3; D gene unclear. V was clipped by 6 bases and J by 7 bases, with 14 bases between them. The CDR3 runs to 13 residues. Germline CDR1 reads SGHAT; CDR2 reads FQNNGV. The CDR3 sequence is CASSLLDLHTQYF. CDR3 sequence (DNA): TGTGCCAGCAGTCTCCTCGACCTCCATACGCAGTATTTT.

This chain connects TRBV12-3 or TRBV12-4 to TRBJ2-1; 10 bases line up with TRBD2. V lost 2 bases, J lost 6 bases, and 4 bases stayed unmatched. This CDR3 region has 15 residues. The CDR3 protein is CASSLRGLAANEQFF. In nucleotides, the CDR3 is TGTGCCAGCAGTTTACGTGGACTAGCGGCCAATGAGCAGTTCTTC.

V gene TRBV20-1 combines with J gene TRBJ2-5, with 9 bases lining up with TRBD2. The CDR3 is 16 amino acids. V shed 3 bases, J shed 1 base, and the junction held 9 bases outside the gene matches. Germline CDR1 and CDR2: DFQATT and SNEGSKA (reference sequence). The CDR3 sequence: CSASLRSGGFQETQYF. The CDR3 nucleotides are TGCAGTGCTAGTCTGCGTAGCGGGGGTTTCCAAGAGACCCAGTACTTC.

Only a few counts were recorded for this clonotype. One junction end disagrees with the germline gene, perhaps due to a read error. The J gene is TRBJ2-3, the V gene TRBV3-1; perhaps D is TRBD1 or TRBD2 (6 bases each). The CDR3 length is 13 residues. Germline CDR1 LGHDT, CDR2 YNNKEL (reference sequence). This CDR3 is CASSQDVSRGHSF. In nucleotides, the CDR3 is TGTGCCAGCAGCCAAGATGTCAGTCGGGGGCACAGCTTC.